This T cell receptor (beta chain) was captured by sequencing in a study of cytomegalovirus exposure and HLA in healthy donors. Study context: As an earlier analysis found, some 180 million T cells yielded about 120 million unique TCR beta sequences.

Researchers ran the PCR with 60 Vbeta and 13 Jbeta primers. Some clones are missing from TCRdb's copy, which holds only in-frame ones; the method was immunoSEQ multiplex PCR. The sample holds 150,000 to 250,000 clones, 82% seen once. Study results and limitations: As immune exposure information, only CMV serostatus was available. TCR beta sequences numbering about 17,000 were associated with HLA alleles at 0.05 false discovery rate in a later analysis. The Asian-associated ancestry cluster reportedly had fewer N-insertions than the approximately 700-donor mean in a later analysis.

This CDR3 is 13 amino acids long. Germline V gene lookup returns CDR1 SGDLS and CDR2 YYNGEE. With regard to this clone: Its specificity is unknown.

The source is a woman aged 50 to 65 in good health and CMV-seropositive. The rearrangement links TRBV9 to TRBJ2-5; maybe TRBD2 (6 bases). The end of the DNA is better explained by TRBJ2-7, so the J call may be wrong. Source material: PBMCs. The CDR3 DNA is TGTGCCAGCAGCGATAGCGGTACCTACGAGCAGTACTTC. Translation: CASSDSGTYEQYF.